The T cell receptor beta chain under discussion was sequenced for a study of neurological immune-mediated disorders. Study results and limitations: None of the CDR3 amino acid sequences of expanded clones were shared across subjects, and this suggested private repertoires in all groups. Association of the multiple sclerosis repertoire cluster with clinical or MRI features was not observed for any feature.

This clonotype was observed many times. The antigen is not known. This CDR3 region has 13 residues. V was pared by 5 bases and J by 7 bases, with 13 bases between. The germline CDR1 and CDR2 sequences are MDHEN and SYDVKM. The authors made cDNA by 5'RACE with 10-nucleotide random UMIs. TCRdb redid the calling of the 5' RACE reads with MiXCR, one entry per CDR3 protein. The sample records tens of thousands of distinct CDR3 sequences, roughly 2.5% being singletons. The sample was PBMCs. The clonotype comes from a man aged 50 or older with multiple sclerosis. V usage is TRBV28 and J usage is TRBJ2-3, with D possibly being TRBD1 or TRBD2 (6 bases each). The CDR3: CASSIQGGNTQYF. CDR3 nucleotides: TGTGCCAGCAGTATACAGGGAGGAAATACGCAGTATTTT.